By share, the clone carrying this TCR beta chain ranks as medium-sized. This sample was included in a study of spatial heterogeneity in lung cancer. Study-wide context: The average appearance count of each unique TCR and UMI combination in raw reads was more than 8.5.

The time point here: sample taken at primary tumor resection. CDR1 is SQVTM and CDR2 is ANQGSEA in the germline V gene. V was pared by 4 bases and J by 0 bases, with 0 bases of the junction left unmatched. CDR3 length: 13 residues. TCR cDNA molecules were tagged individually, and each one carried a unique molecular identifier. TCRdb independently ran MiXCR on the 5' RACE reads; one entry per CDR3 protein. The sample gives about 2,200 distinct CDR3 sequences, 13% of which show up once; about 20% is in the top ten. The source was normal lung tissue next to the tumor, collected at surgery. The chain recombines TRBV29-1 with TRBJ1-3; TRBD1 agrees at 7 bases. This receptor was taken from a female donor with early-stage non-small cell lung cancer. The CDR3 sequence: CSVGQGSGNTIYF. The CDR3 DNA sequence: TGCAGCGTTGGACAGGGCTCTGGAAACACCATATATTTT. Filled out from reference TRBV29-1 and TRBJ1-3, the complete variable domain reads SAVISQKPSRDICQRGTSLTIQCQVDSQVTMMFWYRQQPGQSLTLIATANQGSEATYESGFVIDKFPISRPNLTFSTLTVSNMSPEDSSIYLCSVGQGSGNTIYFGEGSWLTVV.